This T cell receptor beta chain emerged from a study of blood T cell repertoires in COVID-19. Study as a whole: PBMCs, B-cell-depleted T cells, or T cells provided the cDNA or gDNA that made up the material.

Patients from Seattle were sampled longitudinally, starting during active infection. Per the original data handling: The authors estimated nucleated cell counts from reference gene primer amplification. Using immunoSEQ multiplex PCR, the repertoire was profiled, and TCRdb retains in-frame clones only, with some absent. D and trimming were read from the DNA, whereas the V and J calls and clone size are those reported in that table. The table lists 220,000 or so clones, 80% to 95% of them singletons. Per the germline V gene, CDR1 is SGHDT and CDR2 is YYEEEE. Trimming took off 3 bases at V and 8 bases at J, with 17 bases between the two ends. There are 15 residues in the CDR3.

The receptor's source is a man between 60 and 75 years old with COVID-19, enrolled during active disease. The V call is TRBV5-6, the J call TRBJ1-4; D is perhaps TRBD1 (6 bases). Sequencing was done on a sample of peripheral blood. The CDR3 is CASSYTGSGREKLFF. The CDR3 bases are TGTGCCAGCAGCTATACAGGGTCGGGTCGCGAAAAACTGTTTTTT.